The 2 T cell receptor beta chains listed next were all sequenced from one sample in a study of OX40 agonist ivuxolimab in advanced cancers. Sequenced by immunoSEQ multiplex PCR; TCRdb stores in-frame clones only, minus some. The data contain 60,000 or so clones, about 83% of them singletons. Sequencing was performed on CD4+ or CD8+ T cells sorted from blood, taken in a trial of the OX40 agonist ivuxolimab. The receptors stem from an adult with an advanced solid tumor such as melanoma, head and neck, liver or kidney cancer.

The V gene is TRBV7-2, the J gene TRBJ1-5; tentatively, D is TRBD1 (5 bases). Germline V gene data show CDR1 as SGHTA and CDR2 as FQGNSA. Deletions cut 5 bases from V and 5 bases from J, with 10 bases between. The CDR3 is 13 residues long. The CDR3 protein is CASSRGVDQPQHF. As DNA, the CDR3 is TGTGCCAGCAGCCGGGGGGTCGATCAGCCCCAGCATTTT.

The V and J genes are TRBV11-2 and TRBJ1-5, with D tentatively TRBD1 (6 bases). Germline V gene data show CDR1 as SGHAT and CDR2 as FQNNGV. Between the trimmed V and J ends, which lost 5 bases and 10 bases, there was a span of 15 bases. This CDR3 comprises 13 residues. The CDR3 DNA follows: TGTGCCAGCAGCCTCGCGGGGGCAGGTCCCCAGCATTTT. Translating gives CASSLAGAGPQHF.